These 10 T cell receptor beta chains came from one sample sequenced in a study of blood T cell repertoires in COVID-19 (dated by TCRdb to the early 2020s). The method was the immunoSEQ multiplex PCR assay. TCRdb provides this immuneACCESS table in a form limited to in-frame rearrangements. Some clones are lacking; in checked studies, under half of them reflect an unresolved V gene, and why the rest are absent is not known. The sample has some 270,000 clones on record, roughly 84% of them singletons. Approximately 6.6% of the sample is held by the ten biggest clonotypes. Sequenced sample: PBMCs or T cells enriched from blood (not recorded which). These receptors were obtained from a woman aged 45 to 65 who had been exposed to COVID-19.

The V gene is TRBV29-1, the J gene TRBJ1-1, with D tentatively TRBD1 (5 bases). V was cut by 2 bases and J by 3 bases, with 10 bases left in between. The CDR3 contains 13 residues. CDR1 is SQVTM and CDR2 is ANQGSEA in the germline V gene. In DNA, the CDR3 is TGCAGCGTTGAATTAGGGGTTTACACTGAAGCTTTCTTT. Protein sequence: CSVELGVYTEAFF.

This sequence joins TRBV14 and TRBJ2-2; D call uncertain. This CDR3 is built from 14 residues. The germline CDR1 and CDR2 sequences are SGHDN and FVKESK. With 6 bases removed from V and 1 base from J, the gap between germline ends came to 9 bases. Written as DNA, the CDR3 is TGTGCCAGCAGGTTACTCGGGAACACCGGGGAGCTGTTTTTT. Its translation: CASRLLGNTGELFF. Drawing the rest from reference TRBV14 and TRBJ2-2, the complete variable domain is EAGVTQFPSHSVIEKGQTVTLRCDPISGHDNLYWYRRVMGKEIKFLLHFVKESKQDESGMPNNRFLAERTGGTYSTLKVQPAELEDSGVYFCASRLLGNTGELFFGEGSRLTVL.

The CDR3 nucleotides are TGTGCCAGCTCGGGGCAGGACAGCGTCGGGGCAGGATCACCCCTCCACTTT. Translation: CASSGQDSVGAGSPLHF. V and J are TRBV18 and TRBJ1-6; D may be TRBD1 (6 bases). The germline V gene encodes CDR1 KGHSH and CDR2 LQKENI. V shed 6 bases and J shed 10 bases, with 25 bases lying between them. This CDR3 is built from 17 residues.

The rearrangement links TRBV11-2 to TRBJ1-1; weak D call: TRBD1 (6 bases). Germline CDR1 and CDR2: SGHAT and FQNNGV. The CDR3 has 14 residues. Trimming removed 3 bases at V and 8 bases at J, with 16 bases between. CDR3 sequence: CASSFGTPVGEAFF. In DNA, the CDR3 is TGTGCCAGCAGCTTTGGGACACCGGTGGGGGAAGCTTTCTTT.

J is TRBJ1-1 and V is TRBV11-2; 8 nucleotides agree with TRBD1. The germline gives CDR1 SGHAT, CDR2 FQNNGV. J was trimmed by 7 bases and V by 4 bases; bases with no gene match: 8. There are 14 residues in the CDR3. In DNA form, the CDR3 reads TGTGCCAGCAGCTCGGTGGCAGGGGGCGATGAAGCTTTCTTT. Residues: CASSSVAGGDEAFF.

The V call is TRBV12-3 or TRBV12-4, the J call TRBJ1-1, with 12 bases matching TRBD1. Losses at the gene ends were 8 bases for V and 11 bases for J; bases not matched to a gene: 9. CDR3 length: 13 amino acids. CDR3 bases: TGTGCCAGCGGCACCGGGACAGGGGGCCGGGCTTTCTTT. This encodes CASGTGTGGRAFF.

The chain employs TRBV3-1 (or the pseudogene TRBV3-2) and TRBJ2-5; D uncertain. The CDR3 is made up of 12 amino acids. The V gene lost 0 bases and the J gene lost 4 bases, with 3 bases spanning the gap. Germline CDR1 is LGHDT and CDR2 is YNNKEL (reference sequence). CDR3 in DNA: TGTGCCAGCAGCCAAGACTCAGAGACCCAGTACTTC. Protein product: CASSQDSETQYF.

The chain is built from TRBV5-4 and TRBJ1-6, with 7 bases matching TRBD1. Trimming took 7 bases from V and 0 from J; bases not matched to a gene: 4. Germline CDR1 reads SGHNT; CDR2 reads YYREEE (reference sequence). This CDR3 region has 15 residues. The chain's CDR3 is CASRDSSSYNSPLHF. The CDR3 coding sequence is TGTGCCAGCCGGGACAGTAGCTCCTATAATTCACCCCTCCACTTT. Supplemented by reference TRBV5-4 and TRBJ1-6, the full variable domain reads ETGVTQSPTHLIKTRGQQVTLRCSSQSGHNTVSWYQQALGQGPQFIFQYYREEENGRGNFPPRFSGLQFPNYSSELNVNALELDDSALYLCASRDSSSYNSPLHFGNGTRLTVT.

The rearrangement joins TRBV7-8 to TRBJ2-7; D is unresolved. Per germline, CDR1 SGHVS and CDR2 FQNEAQ. The V gene lost 4 bases and the J gene lost 2 bases, with 12 bases spanning the gap. This CDR3 is built from 14 residues. CDR3 region: CASSSTAGAYEQYF. CDR3 nucleotide sequence: TGTGCCAGCAGCTCCACTGCAGGCGCCTACGAGCAGTACTTC.

This chain connects TRBV6-2 or TRBV6-3 to TRBJ2-5; 8 nucleotides agree with TRBD1. This CDR3 has 11 amino acids. Unmatched junction bases numbered 6, after V lost 6 bases and J lost 12 bases. CDR1 is MNHEY, CDR2 SVGEGT, per germline. The CDR3 DNA sequence: TGTGCCAGCAGCTTAGGGACAGGCGAGTACTTC. It encodes CASSLGTGEYF.